The 14 T cell receptor beta chains reported below all come from one sample, sequenced in a study of CD8 T cells in ankylosing spondylitis. General study points: A TCR beta motif made of about 8 highly homologous variants seemed typical of ankylosing spondylitis blood.

No cognate antigen is known for these TCRs. TCRdb redid the calling of the 5' RACE reads with MiXCR, one entry per CDR3 protein. Of under 850,000 distinct CDR3 sequences listed, about 20% are singletons. Sequenced: blood, either unsorted or a sorted T cell fraction (not recorded which). Receptors were obtained from a male donor with ankylosing spondylitis.

This chain connects TRBV24-1 to TRBJ2-1, with 7 bases that match TRBD1. V gave up 9 bases and J gave up 3 bases; unmatched junction bases: 7. CDR1 KGHDR and CDR2 SFDVKD come from the germline V gene. The CDR3 spans 14 residues. The CDR3 protein is CATERAGGYNEQFF. Here the CDR3 DNA reads TGTGCCACCGAAAGGGCAGGGGGCTACAATGAGCAGTTCTTC.

This clonotype was seen more than once but under ten times. This chain uses TRBV20-1 with TRBJ1-2; D is uncertain. The CDR3 loop spans 12 amino acids. The V end lost 5 bases, the J end lost 4 bases, and 11 bases lay between the germline ends. Germline CDR1 DFQATT, CDR2 SNEGSKA (reference sequence). Here the CDR3 reads CSAPVYGYGYTF. The DNA of the CDR3 is TGCAGTGCTCCCGTGTATGGCTATGGCTACACCTTC.

The chain couples TRBV2 to TRBJ2-1; 7 bases agree with TRBD2. This CDR3 is built from 15 residues. Germline assignment: CDR1 SNHLY and CDR2 FYNNEI. V trimming: 0 bases; J trimming: 5 bases; junction bases outside the gene matches: 4. The CDR3 DNA reads as TGTGCCAGCAGTGAAGCCCGGGGGGTGAACAATGAGCAGTTCTTC. This sequence encodes CASSEARGVNNEQFF.

This clonotype was seen only a few times. The V call is TRBV15, the J call TRBJ2-2; 9 nucleotides agree with TRBD1. Germline V lookup: CDR1 LNHNV, CDR2 YYDKDF (reference sequence). This CDR3 region has 16 residues. Unmatched junction bases numbered 9, after V lost 3 bases and J lost 7 bases. CDR3 DNA sequence: TGTGCCACCAGCAGGTCCGGGACAGGGATTTTCGGGGAGCTGTTTTTT. It yields the protein CATSRSGTGIFGELFF.

This clonotype was recorded a few times. V gene TRBV7-9 combines with J gene TRBJ1-1; 11 positions match TRBD1. With V trimmed by 1 base and J by 1 base, 2 bases remained unmatched. Germline CDR1 SEHNR, CDR2 FQNEAQ (reference sequence). This CDR3 is 16 amino acids long. CDR3 sequence: CASSLGGTGGNTEAFF. DNA for the CDR3: TGTGCCAGCAGCTTAGGGGGGACAGGGGGGAACACTGAAGCTTTCTTT.

This clonotype was seen only a few times. This rearrangement joins TRBV29-1 to TRBJ2-5; 9 nucleotides agree with TRBD2. Germline CDR1 SQVTM, CDR2 ANQGSEA. The CDR3 length is 15 residues. Trimming took 1 base from V and 2 from J; bases not matched to a gene: 5. The CDR3 DNA reads as TGCAGCGTTGAAGGGGCGGGGGGGCATCAAGAGACCCAGTACTTC. Its translation: CSVEGAGGHQETQYF. Variable domain in full (rest from reference TRBV29-1 and TRBJ2-5): SAVISQKPSRDICQRGTSLTIQCQVDSQVTMMFWYRQQPGQSLTLIATANQGSEATYESGFVIDKFPISRPNLTFSTLTVSNMSPEDSSIYLCSVEGAGGHQETQYFGPGTRLLVL.

This clonotype was seen repeatedly, ten times or more. DNA of the CDR3: TGTGCCAGCAGTACCGCAGAGACCGGGGAGCTGTTTTTT. Its protein is CASSTAETGELFF. The chain couples TRBV12-3 or TRBV12-4 to TRBJ2-2, with D unclear. This CDR3 contains 13 residues. V dropped 5 bases and J dropped 5 bases, with 9 bases sitting between them.

The J gene is TRBJ1-1, the V gene TRBV5-1, with unresolved D. The CDR3 contains 15 residues. V lost 4 bases to trimming and J lost 4 bases, with 17 bases between them. Germline CDR1 is SGHRS and CDR2 is YFSETQ. The CDR3 DNA sequence: TGCGCCAGCAGCCGGACCCAGATGGCCCCCACTGAAGCTTTCTTT. Amino acid sequence: CASSRTQMAPTEAFF.

The sample holds many counts of this clonotype. The chain combines TRBV6-5 with TRBJ1-2; TRBD1 agrees at 10 bases. Trimming took 2 bases from V and 4 from J; bases not matched to a gene: 7. The CDR3 runs to 16 residues. Germline lookup yields CDR1 MNHEY and CDR2 SVGAGI. CDR3 protein: CASSYAGTGVSYGYTF. CDR3 nucleotide sequence: TGTGCCAGCAGTTACGCAGGGACAGGGGTTAGCTATGGCTACACCTTC.

The chain uses TRBV5-1 and TRBJ1-6, with D possibly TRBD1 on 6 matching bases. This CDR3 comprises 13 residues. CDR1 and CDR2 (germline): SGHRS, YFSETQ. Between the trimmed V and J ends, which lost 3 bases and 16 bases, there was a span of 17 bases. The CDR3 protein is CASSSETGSPLHF. Here the CDR3 DNA reads TGCGCCAGCAGCTCAGAGACAGGCTCGCCTCTCCACTTT.

This clonotype was detected only a few times. The chain joins TRBV12-3 or TRBV12-4 to TRBJ2-3; D is tentatively TRBD1 or TRBD2 (6 bases each). V lost 2 bases and J 14 bases, leaving 14 bases between the germline ends. This CDR3 has 12 residues. The CDR3 DNA reads TGTGCCAGCAGTTTACGTGCGGAGGGGGGGTATTTT. Translation: CASSLRAEGGYF.

DNA of the CDR3: TGTGCCAGCAATCGGGCAGGGGTCGTCGAGCAGTACTTC. This sequence encodes CASNRAGVVEQYF. This chain joins TRBV28 and TRBJ2-7, with a tentative D call TRBD1 (6 bases). This CDR3 has 13 amino acids. The germline V and J ends were trimmed by 7 bases and 6 bases, with 16 bases remaining between them. Germline V lookup: CDR1 MDHEN, CDR2 SYDVKM.

This chain connects TRBV11-2 to TRBJ1-2, with 8 bases lining up with TRBD1. V was pared by 4 bases and J by 3 bases, with 10 bases of the junction left unmatched. The V gene's germline CDR1 is SGHAT and CDR2 FQNNGV. There are 16 residues in the CDR3. The CDR3 DNA follows: TGTGCCAGCAGCTCCGGGACAGGACCCTTTGACTATGGCTACACCTTC. Protein: CASSSGTGPFDYGYTF. Supplemented by reference TRBV11-2 and TRBJ1-2, the full variable domain reads EAGVAQSPRYKIIEKRQSVAFWCNPISGHATLYWYQQILGQGPKLLIQFQNNGVVDDSQLPKDRFSAERLKGVDSTLKIQPAKLEDSAVYLCASSSGTGPFDYGYTFGSGTRLTVV.

This clonotype was counted only a few times. This chain links TRBV6-2 or TRBV6-3 with TRBJ2-3; no firm D call. The V end lost 5 bases, the J end lost 4 bases, and 16 bases lay between the germline ends. Germline CDR1 MNHEY, CDR2 SVGEGT. The CDR3 runs 15 residues. CDR3 sequence reads: CASSHMSAGPDTQYF. The CDR3 DNA is TGTGCCAGCAGTCATATGTCCGCCGGCCCAGATACGCAGTATTTT.